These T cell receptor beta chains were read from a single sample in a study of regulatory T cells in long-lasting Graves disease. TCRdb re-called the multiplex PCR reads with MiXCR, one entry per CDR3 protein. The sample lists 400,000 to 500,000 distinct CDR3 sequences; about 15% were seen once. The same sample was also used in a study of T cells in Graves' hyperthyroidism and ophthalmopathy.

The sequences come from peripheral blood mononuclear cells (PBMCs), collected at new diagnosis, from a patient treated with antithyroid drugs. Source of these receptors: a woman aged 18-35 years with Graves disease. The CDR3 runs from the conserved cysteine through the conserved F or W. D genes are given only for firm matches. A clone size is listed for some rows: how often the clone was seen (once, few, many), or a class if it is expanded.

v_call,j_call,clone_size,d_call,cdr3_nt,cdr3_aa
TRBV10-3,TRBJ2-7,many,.,TGTGCCACCCTAGTTCCTAGCCGTAACGAGCAGTACTTC,CATLVPSRNEQYF
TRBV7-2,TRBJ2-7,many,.,TGTGCCAGCAGCTACCTCACCTACGAGCAGTACTTC,CASSYLTYEQYF
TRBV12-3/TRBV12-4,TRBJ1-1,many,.,TGTGCCAGCAGTTTTAATTTAGGCAGCCCAAACACTGAAGCTTTCTTT,CASSFNLGSPNTEAFF
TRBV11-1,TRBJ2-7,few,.,TGTGCCAGCAGCTTAAGGCAATACGAGCAGCACTTC,CASSLRQYEQHF
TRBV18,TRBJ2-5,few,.,TGTGCCAGCTCACCAGGCCGATGGGAGACCCAGTACTTC,CASSPGRWETQYF
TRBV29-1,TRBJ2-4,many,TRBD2,TGCAGCGTCGCGGGTGGACTAGCGGGAGAGAAAAACATTCAGTACTTC,CSVAGGLAGEKNIQYF
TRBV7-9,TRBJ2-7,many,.,TGTGCCAGCACCAGGGGGGTGGGCGAGCAGTACTTC,CASTRGVGEQYF
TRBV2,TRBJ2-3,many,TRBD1,TGTGCCAGCAAGGGACAGATCACAGATACGCAGTATTTT,CASKGQITDTQYF
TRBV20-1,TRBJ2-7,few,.,TGCAGTGCTAGTAGGGGTAGCGAGCAGTACTTC,CSASRGSEQYF
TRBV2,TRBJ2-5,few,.,TGTGCTCTCCAAGGGACTGGGGGGGAGACCCAGTACTTC,CALQGTGGETQYF
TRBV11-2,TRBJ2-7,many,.,TGTGCCAGCACTCAAACTCGGGGGTCCTCCTACGAGCAGTACTTC,CASTQTRGSSYEQYF
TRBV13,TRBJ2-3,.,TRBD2,TGTGCCAGCAGCTCTACCGGGAGGGCCGGCACAGATACGCAGTATTTT,CASSSTGRAGTDTQYF
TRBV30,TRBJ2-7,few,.,TGTGCCTGGAGTGTAGGTGGGCCTGTCCACGAGCAGTACTTC,CAWSVGGPVHEQYF
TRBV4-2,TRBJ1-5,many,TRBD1,TGTGCCAGCAGCCAAGGTGAGGGGGCGGGGATTCAGCCCCAGCATTTT,CASSQGEGAGIQPQHF
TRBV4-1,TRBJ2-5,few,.,TGCGCCAGCAGCCAATTTCTCATCGGGGAGACCCAGTACTTC,CASSQFLIGETQYF
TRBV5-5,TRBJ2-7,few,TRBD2,TGTGCCAGCAGCCGACATGGGGAGGGAGGTAGACCCTACGAGCAGTACTTC,CASSRHGEGGRPYEQYF
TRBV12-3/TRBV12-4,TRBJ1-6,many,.,TGTGCCAGCAGTCCCGGTAGTGAGGGGAGTTATTCACCCCTCCACTTT,CASSPGSEGSYSPLHF
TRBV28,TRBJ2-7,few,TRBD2,TGTGCCAGCAGTCCACTAGCGGGAGCTCCAAACTACGAGCAGTACTTC,CASSPLAGAPNYEQYF
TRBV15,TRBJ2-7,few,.,TGTGCCACCAGCAGAGGCGGGACCTCCTACGAGCAGTACTTC,CATSRGGTSYEQYF
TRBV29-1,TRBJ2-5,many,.,TGCAGCGTTGACTCAGGACAGTCGGAGACCCAGTACTTC,CSVDSGQSETQYF
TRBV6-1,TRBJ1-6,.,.,TGTGCCAGCAGTGAAGCACGGTCACCCCTCCACTTT,CASSEARSPLHF
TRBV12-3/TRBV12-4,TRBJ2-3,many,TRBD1,TGTGCCAGCAGTCCCCGGACAGGTCGAAGCACAGATACGCAGTATTTT,CASSPRTGRSTDTQYF
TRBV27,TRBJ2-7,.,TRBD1,TGTGCCAGCAGGTTTTGGCCCCGGCCTCCGGGACAGGGCTACGAGCAGTACTTC,CASRFWPRPPGQGYEQYF
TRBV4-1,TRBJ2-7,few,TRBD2,TGCGCCAGCAGCCAAGGACTAGCCAGCTCCTACGAGCAGTACTTC,CASSQGLASSYEQYF
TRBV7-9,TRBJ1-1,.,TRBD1,TGTGCCAGCAGCTATACAGGGGATGATGAAGCTTTCTTT,CASSYTGDDEAFF
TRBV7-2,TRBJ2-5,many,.,TGTGCCAGCAGCTTAGGTCTGAGGGCGGGAGAGACCCAGTACTTC,CASSLGLRAGETQYF
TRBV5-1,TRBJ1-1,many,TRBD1,TGCGCCAGCAGCTTGGGACAGGGGGCCACTGAAGCTTTCTTT,CASSLGQGATEAFF
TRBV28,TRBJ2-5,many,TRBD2,TGTGCCAGCACCCCCGGGGGGGAAAACCAAGAGACCCAGTACTTC,CASTPGGENQETQYF
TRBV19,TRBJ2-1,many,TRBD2,TGTGCCAGTCATCTAGCGGGAGATTGGAATGAGCAGTTCTTC,CASHLAGDWNEQFF
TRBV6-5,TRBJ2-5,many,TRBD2,TGTGCCAGCAGTTACAGGTCGTCCTCTAGCGGAAGCGAGACCCAGTACTTC,CASSYRSSSSGSETQYF
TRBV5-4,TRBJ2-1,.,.,TGTGCCAGCAGCTTGGCGGGACTGGAGCAGTTCTTC,CASSLAGLEQFF
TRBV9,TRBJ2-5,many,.,TGTGCCAGCAGCGCCTCCTGGGGGCTTGGGGAGACCCAGTACTTC,CASSASWGLGETQYF
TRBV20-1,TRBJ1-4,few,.,TGCAGTGCCCAGACAACTAATGAAAAACTGTTTTTT,CSAQTTNEKLFF
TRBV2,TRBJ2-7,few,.,TGTGCCAGCAGCCCAAGCCCCCTCGAGCAGTACTTC,CASSPSPLEQYF